The T cell receptor (beta chain) under discussion was sequenced for a study of cytotoxic CD8 clonotypes in ibrutinib-treated CLL. Overall study: Outcomes included around 25 partial and 2 complete responses; after median approximately 70 months, roughly 14 stayed remitted and approximately 12 progressed. Study-wide results and caveats: Public clonotypes were rare and shrank or held steady on treatment. Baseline clonality was higher than in age-matched healthy donors and moved in step with circulating CD8+ T-cell counts.

Trimming removed 2 bases from V and 2 bases from J, with 16 bases in between. Germline V gene sequence: CDR1 MNHEY, CDR2 SMNVEV (reference sequence). The CDR3 loop spans 17 amino acids. TCRdb keeps only in-frame clones here, not all; method: immunoSEQ multiplex PCR. The repertoire holds 200,000 to 250,000 clones, approximately 79% seen once, with 10% to 12% in the top ten. A note on this clone: What it binds is unknown.

V is TRBV27 and J is TRBJ1-5, with D tentatively TRBD1 (6 bases). This TCR was recovered from a human donor with chronic lymphocytic leukemia. Sequenced here: PBMCs, sampled after 12 months of ibrutinib treatment. CDR3 sequence reads: CASSLVSVGQRNQPQHF. The CDR3 nucleotides read TGTGCCAGCAGTTTAGTGAGTGTTGGACAGCGCAATCAGCCCCAGCATTTT.